This TCR beta chain emerged from a study of PD-L1 blockade in urothelial cancer (dated 2017 in TCRdb). With regard to the full study: Every patient began therapy around 2014 and was given atezolizumab 1,200 mg intravenously every 3 weeks. Patients had an ECOG performance status of 0 or 1 and had received between 0 and 3 prior chemotherapy regimens. TCR sequencing covered pretreatment tumor samples and matched, serially collected peripheral blood taken before and after atezolizumab treatment. Blood samples were analyzed 3 weeks after the start of treatment (second dose) and 6 weeks after the start of treatment. Roughly 10 patients achieved durable clinical benefit and some 21 did not. The study, an exploratory multi-omic analysis, examined somatic, immune and clinical correlates of response to PD-L1 blockade with atezolizumab in urothelial cancer. Blood samples yielded a median of roughly 140,000 T cells and around 83,000 unique TCRs, with median clonality 0.080. Pretreatment blood TCR-seq was available for about 30 patients, at least one posttreatment blood collection was obtained for approximately 25 patients, and tumor TCR-seq was available for approximately 25 patients. About 90% of the 29 patients were identified as males with urothelial cancer of bladder origin, and a prior smoking history was reported by 18 of 29 patients. In the same patients, pretreatment tumors underwent whole exome sequencing and RNA sequencing in addition to TCR sequencing. Durable clinical benefit was defined as progression-free survival longer than 6 months, and TCR features were also tested against progression-free and overall survival. Study-wide findings and limitations: Patients with durable benefit showed greater expansion of tumor-associated TCR clones in peripheral blood 3 weeks after starting treatment (n ≈ 20, p = 0.022). A pretreatment peripheral blood TCR clonality below the median was linked to improved progression-free and overall survival. Small sample size (n of about 30) and many exploratory analyses mean the results are intended to be hypothesis-generating.

On this clone: Its antigen is not yet known. No per-base quality is available; no much larger clone lies one base away.

The cohort comprised nearly 30 patients with locally advanced or metastatic urothelial carcinoma treated at Memorial Sloan Kettering on a trial protocol. Peripheral blood mononuclear cells were collected pretreatment and during treatment, at between 1 and 8 total time points per patient. The Qiagen DNeasy Blood extraction kit was used to purify genomic DNA from total PBMCs and tumor samples. PBMCs were collected pretreatment and during treatment and were isolated and stored as previously described. To estimate absolute template abundance from read counts, synthetic TCR analog templates were spiked into each PCR. Using the immunoSEQ assay, TCRbeta CDR3 regions were amplified from genomic DNA with bias-controlled V and J gene primers. Sequencing of rearranged TCRbeta segments was done at approximately 20X coverage. On the authors' methods: Clustering was used to correct sequencing errors, and CDR3s were annotated against IMGT to assign V, D and J genes. Only productive TCRbeta rearrangements were used in downstream analyses, excluding out-of-frame or stop-codon sequences. Clonality was computed as one minus Shannon entropy normalized by the log of the number of unique productive sequences. Clones differing between time points or between blood and tumor were identified by Fisher's exact test with Benjamini-Hochberg correction at adjusted p below 0.01. TCRdb holds this immuneACCESS table with in-frame rearrangements only. Some clones are missing; in checked studies, unresolved V genes explain under half, and the rest has no known cause. Clonal size and the V and J genes are those of that table, whereas D and trimming came from the DNA. The sample has tens of thousands of clones on record, about 86% of them singletons. Clones ranked in the top ten supply less than 3.5% of the sample.

Sequences were derived from PBMCs, sampled around atezolizumab (anti-PD-L1) treatment. This clonotype originated in a man aged 50-60 years with urothelial cancer.

The DNA reads as follows: TGTGCCAGCAGTTACGAGCGGTACTACGAGCAGTACTTC. Its amino acids are CASSYERYYEQYF. The chain couples TRBV6-5 to TRBJ2-7, with a tentative D gene TRBD2 over 5 matching bases. Trimming costs V 2 bases and J 3 bases, and their ends lie 8 bases apart. From the cysteine up to the phenylalanine, the CDR3 has a length of 13 residues. Just the 39-base CDR3 DNA is kept, in frame starting at base 1. CDR1 MNHEY and CDR2 SVGAGI were looked up in the germline V gene.